This T cell receptor (beta chain) was recorded in a study of cytomegalovirus exposure and HLA in healthy donors. Study-level information: Membership in the Caucasian-associated ancestry cluster was found for 75% to 90% of roughly 400 genotyped donors. Whole-study findings and limits: A later analysis reportedly found that, within productive TCRs, an Asian-associated ancestry cluster had fewer N-insertions than the mean observed across the roughly 700 donors.

Points on this clone: Its target is not known.

Researchers ran the PCR with 60 Vbeta and 13 Jbeta primers. The repertoire was sequenced with immunoSEQ multiplex PCR; TCRdb's copy has only in-frame clones and lacks some. Here the sample spans more than 95,000 clones, nearly 85% being singletons. With 1 base clipped from V and 6 bases from J, the junction kept 4 bases outside the gene matches. The germline V gene encodes CDR1 LGHNA and CDR2 YSLEER. The CDR3 has 15 residues. The chain employs TRBV4-3 and TRBJ2-1, with 9 bases aligning to TRBD2. Input material: PBMCs. This sequence originates from a man younger than 30 in good health and CMV-seronegative. The CDR3 DNA sequence: TGCGCCAGCAGCCAAGCCGCGGGAGGGCTCAATGAGCAGTTCTTC. Translation: CASSQAAGGLNEQFF.